This record concerns one TCR beta chain sequence. Its specificity is unknown. This record belongs to a study of T cell responses to AZD1222 COVID-19 vaccine. At the level of the study: Combined were second doses at about 4 or about 12 weeks. Findings and caveats of the study: Elevations in Spike-specific TCR breadth and depth followed administration of two AZD1222 doses.

The CDR3 is 16 amino acids. The V and J ends lost 4 bases and 7 bases respectively, with 21 bases between them. Germline CDR1 and CDR2: SGDLS and YYNGEE. Profiling relied on immunoSEQ multiplex PCR, and the TCRdb table lists in-frame clones only, not all of them. The repertoire includes about 50,000 clones, roughly 88% of them detected once, and 14% to 15% sits in the top ten. The sequence was obtained from an adult in good health. The starting material was peripheral blood, obtained on day 0 of AZD1222 vaccination. This chain connects TRBV9 to TRBJ2-1; D may correspond to TRBD1 or TRBD2 (5 bases each). CDR3 sequence reads: CASSIGTGTARNEQFF. The CDR3 DNA reads TGTGCCAGCAGCATCGGAACCGGGACGGCAAGGAATGAGCAGTTCTTC.